Presented here are 11 T cell receptor beta chains from one specimen sequenced in a study of blood T cell repertoires in COVID-19. Sequencing was performed with immunoSEQ multiplex PCR; in TCRdb, only in-frame clones are kept and a portion is missing. The table shows about 350,000 clones, with roughly 87% occurring only once. The source material was peripheral blood. The source is an older woman with COVID-19, enrolled during active disease.

This sequence joins TRBV4-2 and TRBJ2-5; 12 nucleotides match TRBD2. Germline trimming cut 5 bases from V and 2 bases from J; bases unmatched to any gene: 6. From germline, CDR1 is LGHNA and CDR2 YNFKEQ. The CDR3 is made up of 16 amino acids. The CDR3 reads CASSLRLAGVQETQYF. CDR3 bases: TGTGCCAGCAGCTTGAGACTAGCGGGGGTGCAAGAGACCCAGTACTTC.

This chain joins TRBV28 and TRBJ1-1; the match to TRBD1 covers 7 bases. Germline loops: CDR1 MDHEN, CDR2 SYDVKM. V shed 6 bases and J 8 bases; nucleotides not matched to a gene: 9. The CDR3 spans 13 residues. The CDR3 DNA reads TGTGCCAGCAGGGAAACCGGGACAGCCGAAGCTTTCTTT. Protein: CASRETGTAEAFF.

The rearrangement links TRBV6-5 to TRBJ1-1; tentatively, D is TRBD1 (5 bases). The CDR3 spans 11 residues. V was clipped by 2 bases and J by 8 bases, with 6 bases between them. The germline V gene encodes CDR1 MNHEY and CDR2 SVGAGI. CDR3 DNA: TGTGCCAGCAGTTACGGGGGGGAAGCTTTCTTT. Its translation: CASSYGGEAFF.

The rearrangement joins TRBV7-8 to TRBJ2-7, with TRBD1 matching over 7 bases. The J segment lost 9 bases and the V segment lost 4 bases, leaving 18 bases of the junction unmatched. This CDR3 region has 16 residues. Per the germline V gene, CDR1 is SGHVS and CDR2 is FQNEAQ. The CDR3 is CASSSSQGMTGWGQYF. CDR3 DNA sequence: TGTGCCAGCAGCTCCTCCCAAGGGATGACAGGGTGGGGGCAGTACTTC.

The rearrangement links TRBV5-6 to TRBJ1-2, with no clear D. V was trimmed by 1 base and J by 0 bases, leaving 4 bases between them. The CDR3 is 13 amino acids. CDR1 SGHDT and CDR2 YYEEEE come from the germline V gene. CDR3 residues: CASSLRANYGYTF. The DNA for the CDR3 is TGTGCCAGCAGCTTGCGAGCTAACTATGGCTACACCTTC.

The genes are TRBV7-3 and TRBJ2-7; 7 nucleotides match TRBD2. V trimming: 2 bases; J trimming: 5 bases; junction bases outside the gene matches: 3. The CDR3 is 13 amino acids. In germline, CDR1 is SGHTA, CDR2 FQGTGA. The CDR3 DNA is TGTGCCAGCAGCTTAGGGGGGGACCACGAGCAGTACTTC. Amino acid sequence: CASSLGGDHEQYF. Full variable domain (remainder filled in from reference TRBV7-3 and TRBJ2-7): GAGVSQTPSNKVTEKGKYVELRCDPISGHTALYWYRQSLGQGPEFLIYFQGTGAADDSGLPNDRFFAVRPEGSVSTLKIQRTERGDSAVYLCASSLGGDHEQYFGPGTRLTVT.

CDR3 in amino acids: CASSLGRLAGGYNEQFF. Here the CDR3 DNA reads TGTGCCAGCAGCTTAGGAAGGCTAGCGGGGGGCTACAATGAGCAGTTCTTC. The chain combines TRBV7-8 with TRBJ2-1; 11 nucleotides agree with TRBD2. After removal of 1 base from V and 3 bases from J, the junction contained 5 bases not matched to a gene. The CDR3 loop spans 17 amino acids. Per germline, CDR1 SGHVS and CDR2 FQNEAQ.

The chain combines TRBV3-1 (or the pseudogene TRBV3-2) with TRBJ2-5, with D possibly TRBD2 on 5 matching bases. The germline V gene has CDR1 LGHDT and CDR2 YNNKEL (reference sequence). This CDR3 has 15 amino acids. V lost 0 bases to trimming and J lost 4 bases, with 12 bases between them. This chain's CDR3 is CASSQDEGSRETQYF. The CDR3 DNA follows: TGTGCCAGCAGCCAAGACGAGGGAAGCAGAGAGACCCAGTACTTC.

The J gene is TRBJ2-7, the V gene TRBV7-9; 7 nucleotides line up with TRBD1. The germline V gene encodes CDR1 SEHNR and CDR2 FQNEAQ (reference sequence). This CDR3 spans 19 amino acids. V gave up 4 bases and J gave up 2 bases; unmatched junction bases: 20. CDR3 bases: TGTGCCAGCAGCTCCCCCACTTGGGTAGCAACAGGGGATACCTACGAGCAGTACTTC. Its protein is CASSSPTWVATGDTYEQYF.

The count of this clone is one. The genes are TRBV25-1 and TRBJ1-1; D remains ambiguous. Germline CDR1 reads MGHDK; CDR2 reads SYGVNS. V lost 3 bases and J 0 bases, leaving 14 bases between the germline ends. This CDR3 region has 16 residues. CDR3 sequence (DNA): TGTGCCAGCAGTGACTCAGGAGGAAACGTGAACACTGAAGCTTTCTTT. Translated: CASSDSGGNVNTEAFF.

V is TRBV5-4 and J is TRBJ2-1; TRBD2 matches at 15 bases. CDR1 is SGHNT, CDR2 YYREEE, per germline (reference sequence). With V trimmed by 4 bases and J by 4 bases, 3 bases remained unmatched. The CDR3 is 16 amino acids. This chain's CDR3 is CASSPGTSGGYNEQFF. DNA for the CDR3: TGTGCCAGCAGCCCAGGGACTAGCGGGGGGTACAATGAGCAGTTCTTC.